These 24 T cell receptor beta chains came from one sample sequenced in a study of yellow fever vaccine responses in identical twins. Using its own MiXCR run on the RT-PCR reads, TCRdb lists one record per CDR3 protein. The profile shows about 13,000 distinct CDR3 sequences, almost 85% of them singletons. Source: T cells from blood (PBMCs), unsorted or a sorted subset (not recorded which), taken before or after yellow fever vaccination (not recorded which). These receptors were collected from a woman aged 18-29 years who received the yellow fever vaccine.

CDR3 sequence (DNA): TGTGCCAGCAGTTTCTCTGGGGCCAACGTCCTGACTTTC. This sequence encodes CASSFSGANVLTF. This chain uses TRBV7-3 with TRBJ2-6; D unresolved. CDR3 length: 13 residues. Germline values: CDR1 SGHTA, CDR2 FQGTGA. Trimming cost V 6 bases and J 0 bases, with 3 bases left between them. Drawing the rest from reference TRBV7-3 and TRBJ2-6, the complete variable domain is GAGVSQTPSNKVTEKGKYVELRCDPISGHTALYWYRQSLGQGPEFLIYFQGTGAADDSGLPNDRFFAVRPEGSVSTLKIQRTERGDSAVYLCASSFSGANVLTFGAGSRLTVL.

This chain uses TRBV6-5 with TRBJ2-1; 7 bases are a match to TRBD2. V trimming: 4 bases; J trimming: 8 bases; junction bases outside the gene matches: 17. Germline V lookup: CDR1 MNHEY, CDR2 SVGAGI. The CDR3 length is 17 residues. The CDR3 region has the DNA TGTGCCAGCAGTTCCCTCTCCCGGGGAGGGCCCCGAGATGAGCAGTTCTTC. It translates to CASSSLSRGGPRDEQFF.

The chain carries TRBV29-1 and TRBJ2-5; TRBD1 matches at 10 bases. Germline V CDR1 and CDR2: SQVTM, ANQGSEA. J gave up 4 bases and V 4 bases, and 0 bases lay outside the gene matches. This CDR3 spans 12 amino acids. CDR3 sequence reads: CSVGTGGETQYF. In DNA, the CDR3 is TGCAGCGTTGGGACAGGGGGAGAGACCCAGTACTTC.

The CDR3, as DNA: TGTGCCAGCAGCTTCCCAGGGTTCGACGAGCAGTACTTC. This sequence encodes CASSFPGFDEQYF. The chain links TRBV11-3 to TRBJ2-7; tentative D call: TRBD1 (5 bases). The CDR3 length is 13 residues. Trimming removed 3 bases at V and 5 bases at J, with 11 bases between. In germline, CDR1 is SGHNT, CDR2 YENEEA.

The V call is TRBV15, the J call TRBJ2-7; D may be TRBD2 (6 bases). From germline, CDR1 is LNHNV and CDR2 YYDKDF (reference sequence). V was shortened by 1 base and J by 1 base, with 11 bases between the two germline ends. This CDR3 has 15 residues. The CDR3 here is CATSRGSGGSYEQYF. The CDR3 DNA follows: TGTGCCACCAGCAGAGGTTCCGGGGGATCCTACGAGCAGTACTTC.

The rearrangement uses TRBV4-2 and TRBJ2-1; 11 positions agree with TRBD2. The CDR3 totals 16 residues. Trimming cost V 2 bases and J 5 bases; bases outside gene matches: 5. The germline V gene has CDR1 LGHNA and CDR2 YNFKEQ. The CDR3 here is CASSQTGTSGHNEQFF. The CDR3 DNA reads as TGTGCCAGCAGCCAAACCGGGACTAGCGGACACAATGAGCAGTTCTTC.

The chain links TRBV29-1 to TRBJ2-7, with D tentatively TRBD1 or TRBD2 (5 bases each). V lost 2 bases to trimming and J lost 9 bases, with 17 bases between them. The CDR3 loop spans 13 amino acids. Germline V CDR1 and CDR2: SQVTM, ANQGSEA. The CDR3 loop is CSVEMAGAVRQYF. Here the CDR3 DNA reads TGCAGCGTTGAAATGGCCGGGGCAGTGCGGCAGTACTTC.

The chain employs TRBV7-9 and TRBJ2-5, with D hard to call. V gave up 1 base and J gave up 5 bases, with 5 bases separating them. CDR1 and CDR2 from the germline V gene are SEHNR and FQNEAQ (reference sequence). The CDR3 covers 12 residues. The CDR3 sequence is CASSLETETQYF. CDR3 bases: TGTGCCAGCAGCTTAGAAACGGAGACCCAGTACTTC.

The rearrangement joins TRBV27 to TRBJ2-1, with D perhaps TRBD1 (5 bases). Germline-derived CDR1 and CDR2 are MNHEY and SMNVEV (reference sequence). The V end was cut by 3 bases, the J end by 4 bases, with 7 bases between. This CDR3 has 13 residues. As DNA, the CDR3 is TGTGCCAGCAGTTTTAGGGGATACAATGAGCAGTTCTTC. Protein: CASSFRGYNEQFF.

V usage is TRBV29-1 and J usage is TRBJ2-7; the match to TRBD2 covers 12 bases. The length of the CDR3 is 13 residues. Losses at the gene ends were 6 bases for V and 2 bases for J; bases not matched to a gene: 2. CDR1 and CDR2 from the germline V gene are SQVTM and ANQGSEA. The DNA of the CDR3 is TGCAGCGTGACTAGCGGGAGTCCCTACGAGCAGTACTTC. Translated: CSVTSGSPYEQYF.

This clonotype is a singleton in its sample. This chain links TRBV11-3 with TRBJ2-1; TRBD2 matches at 10 bases. The V gene's germline CDR1 is SGHNT and CDR2 YENEEA. With 3 bases clipped from V and 9 bases from J, the junction kept 5 bases outside the gene matches. The CDR3 has 14 amino acids. The CDR3, as DNA: TGTGCCAGCAGCTTTACTAGCGGGAACGGTGAGCAGTTCTTC. Amino acid sequence: CASSFTSGNGEQFF.

The chain joins TRBV11-1 to TRBJ1-2, with a possible D match to TRBD1 (6 bases). CDR3 length: 13 amino acids. Germline-derived CDR1 and CDR2 are SGHAT and FQDESV (reference sequence). The ends were cut back, 4 bases at V and 4 bases at J, with 10 bases in the middle. The CDR3 here is CASSSGTLYGYTF. The CDR3 DNA reads TGTGCCAGCAGCTCGGGGACACTCTATGGCTACACCTTC.

This clonotype is a singleton in its sample. V and J are TRBV4-2 and TRBJ2-7; D remains unclear. Per germline, CDR1 LGHNA and CDR2 YNFKEQ. The V gene lost 1 base and the J gene lost 0 bases, with 10 bases spanning the gap. The CDR3 is 15 amino acids. This CDR3 reads CASSQVWSSSYEQYF. DNA for the CDR3: TGTGCCAGCAGCCAAGTATGGAGTAGCTCCTACGAGCAGTACTTC.

The gene calls are TRBV20-1 and TRBJ2-3; 10 bases are a match to TRBD2. The junction had 2 bases not matched to a gene; V was cut back by 1 base and J by 1 base. Germline lookup yields CDR1 DFQATT and CDR2 SNEGSKA (reference sequence). The CDR3 runs to 15 residues. For the CDR3, the DNA is TGCAGTGCTAGAGCCAGCGGGAGGGGCACAGATACGCAGTATTTT. This encodes CSARASGRGTDTQYF.

The genes are TRBV12-3 or TRBV12-4 and TRBJ2-1; 9 positions match TRBD2. The CDR3 is 15 residues long. V lost 5 bases, J lost 7 bases, and 9 bases stayed unmatched. The CDR3 region has the DNA TGTGCCAGCAGTGTTGATAGCGGGGGTATAAATGAGCAGTTCTTC. This translates into CASSVDSGGINEQFF.

The chain employs TRBV28 and TRBJ1-5; no clear D. Looked up from germline, CDR1 is MDHEN and CDR2 is SYDVKM. The CDR3 length is 15 residues. Deletions cut 6 bases from V and 4 bases from J, with 16 bases between. The CDR3 is CASSSMGQKNQPQHF. DNA for the CDR3: TGTGCCAGCAGCTCCATGGGCCAGAAGAATCAGCCCCAGCATTTT.

This rearrangement joins TRBV4-1 to TRBJ1-1; possibly TRBD1 for D (5 bases). Looked up from germline, CDR1 is MGHRA and CDR2 is YSYEKL. This CDR3 has 14 amino acids. V was trimmed by 4 bases and J by 4 bases, leaving 13 bases between them. In DNA, the CDR3 is TGCGCCAGCAGCCTCCCAGGGCCGGGCACTGAAGCTTTCTTT. Amino acid sequence: CASSLPGPGTEAFF.

The rearrangement joins TRBV21-1 to TRBJ2-7; TRBD1 is the table's D call, not checked against the DNA. TRBV21-1 is reported as a pseudogene. The CDR3 is made up of 14 amino acids. The CDR3 protein is CASSKVTGRYEQYF. The CDR3 DNA is TGTGCCAGCAGCAAAGTTACAGGGCGGTACGAGCAGTACTTC.

The chain links TRBV2 to TRBJ2-6; perhaps TRBD1 as D (5 bases). The V end lost 1 base, the J end lost 13 bases, and 14 bases lay between the germline ends. This CDR3 is 14 amino acids long. The germline V gene encodes CDR1 SNHLY and CDR2 FYNNEI. CDR3 in DNA: TGTGCCAGCAGTGAAGAGACACAGGCAAGAGTCCTGACTTTC. Protein: CASSEETQARVLTF.

The chain joins TRBV28 to TRBJ1-2, with TRBD1 as a possible D gene (5 bases). The length of the CDR3 is 13 residues. Trimming removed 7 bases from V and 3 bases from J, with 12 bases in between. The germline gives CDR1 MDHEN, CDR2 SYDVKM. The chain's CDR3 is CASTLGTDYGYTF. CDR3 DNA: TGTGCCAGCACCTTGGGGACCGACTATGGCTACACCTTC.

This clonotype was seen a single time. The gene calls are TRBV4-3 and TRBJ2-7, with TRBD1 matching 9 bases. This CDR3 is built from 16 residues. V dropped 3 bases and J dropped 3; count of bases not matched to a gene: 9. Germline CDR1 reads LGHNA; CDR2 reads YSLEER. In DNA, the CDR3 is TGCGCCAGCAGCCAGGGAACCGGGACAGGGCTCTACGAGCAGTACTTC. This gives the protein CASSQGTGTGLYEQYF.

The chain uses TRBV2 and TRBJ1-2, with D maybe TRBD1 (5 bases). The V end was cut by 4 bases, the J end by 0 bases, with 9 bases between. The germline V gene has CDR1 SNHLY and CDR2 FYNNEI. The length of the CDR3 is 14 residues. The CDR3 here is CASSAQDPNYGYTF. The CDR3 DNA is TGTGCCAGCAGTGCACAGGACCCTAACTATGGCTACACCTTC.

V gene TRBV27 combines with J gene TRBJ2-1; the D gene could be TRBD1 or TRBD2 (5 bases each). The CDR3 sequence is 15 residues long. V was shortened by 3 bases and J by 4 bases, with 13 bases between the two germline ends. Germline CDR1 and CDR2: MNHEY and SMNVEV (reference sequence). The CDR3 nucleotides are TGTGCCAGCAGTTTTAGGGACCGCACTTACAATGAGCAGTTCTTC. Translating gives CASSFRDRTYNEQFF.

The CDR3 nucleotides are TGTGCCAGCAGCTTGGGGGGGACGGGCACTGAAGCTTTCTTT. Its translation is CASSLGGTGTEAFF. The gene calls are TRBV7-6 and TRBJ1-1; tentative D call: TRBD1 (5 bases). Germline CDR1 reads SGHVS; CDR2 reads FNYEAQ. CDR3 length equals 14 residues. Trimming removed 3 bases at V and 4 bases at J, with 12 bases between.